What follows are 29 T cell receptor beta chains derived from one specimen sequenced in a study of T cell repertoires in cytomegalovirus infection. From the reads, TCRdb called clonotypes with MiXCR, one entry per CDR3 protein. The sample includes about 260,000 distinct CDR3 sequences, roughly an eighth of them seen just once. Sequencing used PBMCs. These receptors were taken from a human donor in good health (CMV status not recorded). Some clones in this sample may be carry-over from other donors' samples.

This clonotype was counted many times. The genes are TRBV7-2 and TRBJ2-7; TRBD2 aligns across 8 bases. The germline CDR1 and CDR2 sequences are SGHTA and FQGNSA. V lost 2 bases, J lost 2 bases, and 8 bases stayed unmatched. The CDR3 consists of 16 residues. Written as DNA, the CDR3 is TGTGCCAGCAGCTTAATCGCGACTAGCGCAGCCTACGAGCAGTACTTC. Residues: CASSLIATSAAYEQYF.

This clonotype was detected many times. V gene TRBV7-9 combines with J gene TRBJ2-1, with D hard to call. The CDR3 runs 15 residues. V lost 5 bases, J lost 3 bases, and 14 bases lay in between. Germline values: CDR1 SEHNR, CDR2 FQNEAQ (reference sequence). The CDR3 nucleotides are TGTGCCAGCAGCCCCGGCCACAGCAACTACAATGAGCAGTTCTTC. Translating it yields CASSPGHSNYNEQFF.

This clonotype has a count of ten or more. The chain couples TRBV7-8 to TRBJ2-7; D is possibly TRBD2 (6 bases). Germline V lookup: CDR1 SGHVS, CDR2 FQNEAQ. Trimming cost V 1 base and J 1 base, with 17 bases left between them. This CDR3 contains 17 residues. This CDR3 is CASSLESPGLRSYEQYF. Written as DNA, the CDR3 is TGTGCCAGCAGCTTAGAAAGCCCGGGACTGCGGTCCTACGAGCAGTACTTC.

On this clonotype itself: A read error is possible here, since a much larger clone lies one base away. This chain links TRBV12-5 with TRBJ1-2; D remains unclear. V was clipped by 6 bases and J by 3 bases, with 11 bases between them. CDR3 length: 13 amino acids. Germline V gene data show CDR1 as LGHNT and CDR2 as FRNRAP. The CDR3 region has the DNA TGTGCTAGTGGCACTAACAGTCACTATGGCTACACCTTC. It translates to CASGTNSHYGYTF. Variable domain in full (rest from reference TRBV12-5 and TRBJ1-2): DARVTQTPRHKVTEMGQEVTMRCQPILGHNTVFWYRQTMMQGLELLAYFRNRAPLDDSGMPKDRFSAEMPDATLATLKIQPSEPRDSAVYFCASGTNSHYGYTFGSGTRLTVV.

The rearrangement uses TRBV14 and TRBJ2-7; D possibly corresponds to TRBD2 (6 bases). Trimming cost V 4 bases and J 1 base, with 14 bases left between them. The CDR3 consists of 15 residues. Per the germline V gene, CDR1 is SGHDN and CDR2 is FVKESK. The CDR3 sequence: CASSLLGTQSYEQYF. In DNA form, the CDR3 reads TGTGCCAGCAGCCTACTAGGGACTCAATCCTACGAGCAGTACTTC.

Only a few counts were recorded for this clonotype. The chain links TRBV20-1 to TRBJ2-3; 10 nucleotides line up with TRBD2. V gave up 3 bases and J gave up 5 bases; unmatched junction bases: 11. The germline CDR1 and CDR2 sequences are DFQATT and SNEGSKA (reference sequence). This CDR3 comprises 16 residues. The CDR3 reads CSASPSLAGDLDTQYF. The CDR3 coding sequence is TGCAGTGCTAGCCCCTCTCTAGCGGGAGACTTAGATACGCAGTATTTT.

This clonotype was counted ten times or more. This chain links TRBV7-6 with TRBJ1-1; D is unresolved. The germline V gene has CDR1 SGHVS and CDR2 FNYEAQ. The CDR3 extends over 15 amino acids. Trimming removed 0 bases from V and 4 bases from J, with 12 bases in between. The DNA for the CDR3 is TGTGCCAGCAGCTTAGCGGGGAGGGCGGGCACTGAAGCTTTCTTT. Its protein is CASSLAGRAGTEAFF.

There are many counts of this clonotype. The chain recombines TRBV7-3 with TRBJ2-5; 8 nucleotides agree with TRBD1. The germline V gene has CDR1 SGHTA and CDR2 FQGTGA. CDR3 size: 15 residues. With 3 bases clipped from V and 2 bases from J, the junction kept 5 bases outside the gene matches. CDR3 sequence (DNA): TGTGCCAGCAGCTTGGGGACAGGAACTCAAGAGACCCAGTACTTC. Protein sequence: CASSLGTGTQETQYF.

The chain uses TRBV11-2 and TRBJ2-1; D remains unclear. The germline CDR1 and CDR2 sequences are SGHAT and FQNNGV. The CDR3 is 13 residues long. Between the trimmed V and J ends, which lost 5 bases and 7 bases, there was a span of 12 bases. In DNA form, the CDR3 reads TGTGCCAGCAGCCCCCCTGTGCAGAATGAGCAGTTCTTC. It yields the protein CASSPPVQNEQFF.

Ten or more counts support this clonotype. The V gene is TRBV28, the J gene TRBJ2-2; 8 positions match TRBD1. Germline CDR1 reads MDHEN; CDR2 reads SYDVKM. The CDR3 is made up of 17 amino acids. The V and J ends lost 2 bases and 4 bases, in that order; junction bases with no gene match: 9. The CDR3 bases are TGTGCCAGCAGTTTACGCGGACAGGGCAGGGGCACCGGGGAGCTGTTTTTT. It yields the protein CASSLRGQGRGTGELFF.

Many counts were recorded for this clonotype. The V and J genes are TRBV11-3 and TRBJ2-5; D might be TRBD1 or TRBD2, each matching 6 bases. This CDR3 contains 15 residues. Germline CDR1 and CDR2: SGHNT and YENEEA. V was pared by 2 bases and J by 2 bases, with 12 bases between. For the CDR3, the DNA is TGTGCCAGCAGCTTAAGGGGGACTTCACAAGAGACCCAGTACTTC. It is translated as CASSLRGTSQETQYF. Combining the CDR3 with reference TRBV11-3 and TRBJ2-5 gives the whole variable domain EAGVVQSPRYKIIEKKQPVAFWCNPISGHNTLYWYLQNLGQGPELLIRYENEEAVDDSQLPKDRFSAERLKGVDSTLKIQPAELGDSAVYLCASSLRGTSQETQYFGPGTRLLVL.

This clonotype was counted ten times or more. The chain recombines TRBV7-2 with TRBJ2-3; D unresolved. From germline, CDR1 is SGHTA and CDR2 FQGNSA. V dropped 1 base and J dropped 0 bases, with 8 bases sitting between them. The CDR3 extends over 15 amino acids. This chain's CDR3 is CASSLGSHSTDTQYF. The CDR3 DNA reads TGTGCCAGCAGCTTAGGCAGTCACAGCACAGATACGCAGTATTTT.

V gene TRBV20-1 combines with J gene TRBJ1-2; D may be TRBD1 (6 bases). This CDR3 contains 14 residues. Trimming took off 3 bases at V and 6 bases at J, with 17 bases between the two ends. Germline-derived CDR1 and CDR2 are DFQATT and SNEGSKA (reference sequence). In nucleotides, the CDR3 is TGCAGTGCTAGGGGCCTAGGGGGAGGGCATGGCTACACCTTC. Its translation is CSARGLGGGHGYTF.

In DNA form, the CDR3 reads TGTGCCAGCAGACCGACCGGGACAGCGAGCTCTGGAAACACCATATATTTT. As protein: CASRPTGTASSGNTIYF. J is TRBJ1-3 and V is TRBV7-6; the match to TRBD1 covers 7 bases. The CDR3 is made up of 17 amino acids. With V trimmed by 6 bases and J by 0 bases, 11 bases remained unmatched. CDR1 is SGHVS, CDR2 FNYEAQ, per germline.

This clonotype was detected many times. This chain connects TRBV6-2 or TRBV6-3 to TRBJ2-1; 8 bases line up with TRBD1. This CDR3 has 13 amino acids. Germline assignment: CDR1 MNHEY and CDR2 SVGEGT. The V and J ends lost 7 bases and 6 bases, in that order; junction bases with no gene match: 5. For the CDR3, the DNA is TGTGCCAGCAAAAGGACAGGGCTCAATGAGCAGTTCTTC. Encoded protein: CASKRTGLNEQFF.

The chain recombines TRBV9 with TRBJ2-2, with 8 bases identical to TRBD2. Germline V gene lookup returns CDR1 SGDLS and CDR2 YYNGEE. This CDR3 comprises 16 residues. V trimming: 2 bases; J trimming: 2 bases; junction bases outside the gene matches: 5. In nucleotides, the CDR3 is TGTGCCAGCAGCGTCAGCCGGGGGGGCAACACCGGGGAGCTGTTTTTT. Translated, it gives CASSVSRGGNTGELFF.

The chain uses TRBV6-6 and TRBJ1-1; D is unresolved. This CDR3 region has 13 residues. In germline, CDR1 is MNHNY, CDR2 SVGAGI (reference sequence). The ends were cut back, 7 bases at V and 4 bases at J, with 13 bases in the middle. The CDR3 DNA follows: TGTGCCAGCATAGCGATGGAGGGCACTGAAGCTTTCTTT. This sequence encodes CASIAMEGTEAFF.

This clonotype was picked up many times. This chain connects TRBV7-3 to TRBJ1-1; weak D call: TRBD1 (5 bases). The CDR3 extends over 14 amino acids. Trimming took off 5 bases at V and 5 bases at J, with 15 bases between the two ends. The germline V gene has CDR1 SGHTA and CDR2 FQGTGA. The CDR3 reads CASSTGPSGTEAFF. The CDR3 bases are TGTGCCAGCAGCACGGGACCATCCGGGACTGAAGCTTTCTTT.

The V call is TRBV20-1, the J call TRBJ1-5, with a weak D call TRBD1 (6 bases). Germline assignment: CDR1 DFQATT and CDR2 SNEGSKA (reference sequence). Trimming shortened V by 4 bases and J by 2 bases, and 18 bases separated the two germline ends. The CDR3 is 16 residues long. The CDR3 DNA follows: TGCAGTGCTAACCCAAACACAGGGAGGGGCAATCAGCCCCAGCATTTT. Its translation: CSANPNTGRGNQPQHF.

At least ten counts were recorded for this clonotype. The gene calls are TRBV6-2 or TRBV6-3 and TRBJ2-1; D is undetermined. Germline V CDR1 and CDR2: MNHEY, SVGEGT. There are 11 residues in the CDR3. Trimming removed 6 bases at V and 7 bases at J, with 7 bases between. The CDR3, as DNA: TGTGCCAGCAGGGATCGAAATGAGCAGTTCTTC. Protein sequence: CASRDRNEQFF.

This clonotype showed up many times. V and J are TRBV11-3 and TRBJ1-1; D not certain. Trimming took off 1 base at V and 3 bases at J, with 6 bases between the two ends. CDR1 SGHNT and CDR2 YENEEA come from the germline V gene. The CDR3 covers 13 residues. For the CDR3, the DNA is TGTGCCAGCAGCTTAGTGCGGTACACTGAAGCTTTCTTT. Translation gives CASSLVRYTEAFF.

This clonotype was seen a handful of times. The rearrangement joins TRBV6-2 or TRBV6-3 to TRBJ2-1; TRBD2 agrees at 11 bases. This CDR3 comprises 16 residues. Germline trimming cut 5 bases from V and 6 bases from J; bases unmatched to any gene: 9. Germline CDR1 reads MNHEY; CDR2 reads SVGEGT. The CDR3 DNA sequence: TGTGCCAGCAGTGACGGGACTAGCGGCTTTTTCAATGAGCAGTTCTTC. It yields the protein CASSDGTSGFFNEQFF.

The V call is TRBV28, the J call TRBJ1-4; 11 bases are shared with TRBD1. Germline V gives CDR1 MDHEN, CDR2 SYDVKM. The CDR3 consists of 17 residues. V was pared by 6 bases and J by 3 bases, with 9 bases of the junction left unmatched. The CDR3 coding sequence is TGTGCCAGCAGCTCTTGGACAGGGGGCATGGCTAATGAAAAACTGTTTTTT. This translates into CASSSWTGGMANEKLFF.

In its sample, this clonotype was seen a few times. The chain couples TRBV15 to TRBJ1-5, with unresolved D. The CDR3 has 15 residues. V lost 0 bases and J lost 4, with 10 bases in between. CDR1 is LNHNV, CDR2 YYDKDF, per germline (reference sequence). CDR3 protein: CATSRDFGRNQPQHF. In nucleotides, the CDR3 is TGTGCCACCAGCAGAGATTTCGGGAGAAATCAGCCCCAGCATTTT. The entire variable domain, with the rest obtained from reference TRBV15 and TRBJ1-5, is as follows: DAMVIQNPRYQVTQFGKPVTLSCSQTLNHNVMYWYQQKSSQAPKLLFHYYDKDFNNEADTPDNFQSRRPNTSFCFLDIRSPGLGDTAMYLCATSRDFGRNQPQHFGDGTRLSIL.

This clonotype was counted only a few times. The chain couples TRBV27 to TRBJ1-5, with TRBD1 matching 9 bases. The germline V gene encodes CDR1 MNHEY and CDR2 SMNVEV (reference sequence). Losses at the gene ends were 3 bases for V and 6 bases for J; bases not matched to a gene: 6. CDR3 length equals 15 residues. In DNA, the CDR3 is TGTGCCAGCAGTTTCACGACAGGGGGTAGTCAGCCCCAGCATTTT. This gives the protein CASSFTTGGSQPQHF.

This clonotype has just a few counts. The rearrangement joins TRBV20-1 to TRBJ2-1; 13 bases are shared with TRBD2. The germline CDR1 and CDR2 sequences are DFQATT and SNEGSKA (reference sequence). Losses at the gene ends were 3 bases for V and 3 bases for J; bases not matched to a gene: 17. The CDR3 runs to 20 residues. The CDR3 sequence is CSASPSRTSGSNRGYNEQFF. CDR3 coding DNA: TGCAGTGCTAGTCCGAGTAGGACTAGCGGGAGTAATAGAGGCTACAATGAGCAGTTCTTC.

This clonotype was seen more than once but under ten times. The chain has TRBV19 and TRBJ2-2, with D perhaps TRBD1 (6 bases). Germline V gene sequence: CDR1 LNHDA, CDR2 SQIVND (reference sequence). CDR3 length: 15 residues. The V and J ends lost 7 bases and 1 base respectively, with 13 bases between them. The CDR3 loop is CASKTGTQNTGELFF. The DNA of the CDR3 is TGTGCCAGTAAGACCGGGACACAGAACACCGGGGAGCTGTTTTTT.

CDR3: CASSFKQGGTGELFF. The CDR3 region has the DNA TGTGCCAGCAGTTTCAAACAGGGAGGTACCGGGGAGCTGTTTTTT. This sequence joins TRBV12-3 or TRBV12-4 and TRBJ2-2; D assignment may be TRBD1 or TRBD2 (6 bases each). Trimming cost V 3 bases and J 5 bases, with 13 bases left between them. The CDR3 is 15 amino acids.

This clonotype has at least ten counts. The chain links TRBV7-2 to TRBJ1-5; a possible D gene is TRBD1 (5 bases). Per the germline V gene, CDR1 is SGHTA and CDR2 is FQGNSA. V gave up 5 bases and J gave up 5 bases, with 10 bases separating them. The CDR3 is 13 amino acids. The CDR3: CASSPGGDQPQHF. The CDR3 coding sequence is TGTGCCAGCAGCCCGGGAGGGGATCAGCCCCAGCATTTT.